Listed here are 24 T cell receptor beta chains from one sample, sequenced in a study of HIV-infected patients and healthy controls. About 480 ng RNA was reverse transcribed with alpha and beta constant-region primers. Using multiplexing indices, alpha and beta chain libraries were generated apart by chain-specific third strand synthesis. MiXCR, applied by TCRdb to the 5' RACE reads, yields one record per CDR3 protein. In the table there are around 21,000 distinct CDR3 sequences, roughly 9.3% of which are singletons. Whole blood was used without fractionation, so all unsorted peripheral T cells were included. Specimen: blood. The receptors shown here come from an adult in good health.

The rearrangement uses TRBV20-1 and TRBJ2-7; 7 bases line up with TRBD1. The ends lost 6 bases at V and 1 base at J; junction bases unmatched: 9. Germline assignment: CDR1 DFQATT and CDR2 SNEGSKA (reference sequence). CDR3 size: 14 residues. Written as DNA, the CDR3 is TGCAGTGCAAACAACAGGGGACGGTCCTACGAGCAGTACTTC. Residues: CSANNRGRSYEQYF.

The chain employs TRBV29-1 and TRBJ2-3; D gene unclear. Germline V gene lookup returns CDR1 SQVTM and CDR2 ANQGSEA. The CDR3 is 14 residues long. V was pared by 7 bases and J by 1 base, with 15 bases between. The CDR3 region is CSAMKVVGTDTQYF. The CDR3 DNA sequence: TGCAGCGCCATGAAGGTTGTCGGCACAGATACGCAGTATTTT.

At least ten counts were recorded for this clonotype. V gene TRBV4-1 combines with J gene TRBJ2-3, with 11 bases that match TRBD2. CDR3 length: 17 residues. From germline, CDR1 is MGHRA and CDR2 YSYEKL. V dropped 0 bases and J dropped 7; count of bases not matched to a gene: 9. CDR3 sequence (DNA): TGCGCCAGCAGCCAAGACCCGGCTAGCGGGGGGCGGAATACGCAGTATTTT. It specifies CASSQDPASGGRNTQYF.

This clonotype was picked up many times. The chain employs TRBV12-3 or TRBV12-4 and TRBJ1-1, with 8 positions matching TRBD1. With V trimmed by 3 bases and J by 4 bases, 4 bases remained unmatched. The CDR3 contains 14 residues. The DNA for the CDR3 is TGTGCCAGCAGTTTTTACAGGGGGGGCACTGAAGCTTTCTTT. As protein: CASSFYRGGTEAFF.

This clonotype was counted many times. The CDR3 region has the DNA TGTGCCAGCAGTTTTAGGATACGCCTAACCGGAGAGAAGTCCTACGAGCAGTACTTC. Encoded protein: CASSFRIRLTGEKSYEQYF. The J gene is TRBJ2-7, the V gene TRBV12-3 or TRBV12-4; the D is unclear. The CDR3 is 19 residues long. Trimming pared 3 bases from V and 1 base from J, leaving 25 bases between.

This clonotype was counted only a few times. This chain links TRBV4-3 with TRBJ1-6; D is perhaps TRBD1 (5 bases). CDR3 length equals 13 residues. Trimming removed 4 bases from V and 5 bases from J, with 6 bases in between. Looked up from germline, CDR1 is LGHNA and CDR2 is YSLEER. This CDR3 reads CASSRGDNSPLHF. The CDR3 DNA is TGCGCCAGCAGCCGGGGCGATAATTCACCCCTCCACTTT.

This clonotype showed up many times. The genes are TRBV28 and TRBJ1-1; D gene uncertain. Trimming took 5 bases from V and 2 from J, leaving 9 bases between them. Germline assignment: CDR1 MDHEN and CDR2 SYDVKM. The length of the CDR3 is 13 residues. The CDR3 DNA reads TGTGCCAGCAGTCCCATTAGCAACACTGAAGCTTTCTTT. Amino acids: CASSPISNTEAFF.

This clonotype has more than one count but fewer than ten. J is TRBJ2-2 and V is TRBV18; D is perhaps TRBD1 (5 bases). Trimming left V 4 bases short and J 7 bases short, with 16 bases between. The CDR3 loop spans 15 amino acids. Germline V CDR1 and CDR2: KGHSH, LQKENI. CDR3 bases: TGTGCCAGCTCACGAAACGGACAAGCGTTCGGGGAGCTGTTTTTT. Translating gives CASSRNGQAFGELFF. The complete variable domain, with remaining parts taken from reference TRBV18 and TRBJ2-2, reads NAGVMQNPRHLVRRRGQEARLRCSPMKGHSHVYWYRQLPEEGLKFMVYLQKENIIDESGMPKERFSAEFPKEGPSILRIQQVVRGDSAAYFCASSRNGQAFGELFFGEGSRLTVL.

Many counts were recorded for this clonotype. The chain has TRBV29-1 and TRBJ1-2; D is possibly TRBD1 (6 bases). Germline V lookup: CDR1 SQVTM, CDR2 ANQGSEA. The CDR3 is made up of 13 amino acids. The germline V and J ends were trimmed by 6 bases and 0 bases, with 11 bases remaining between them. In DNA, the CDR3 is TGCAGCGTAGGACAGTTAACTAACTATGGCTACACCTTC. The encoded protein is CSVGQLTNYGYTF.

The sample holds many counts of this clonotype. The CDR3: CASSYGFGGSYNEQFF. DNA for the CDR3: TGTGCCAGCAGTTATGGTTTCGGGGGTAGCTACAATGAGCAGTTCTTC. The chain employs TRBV6-2 or TRBV6-3 and TRBJ2-1, with D possibly TRBD2 on 6 matching bases. In germline, CDR1 is MNHEY, CDR2 SVGEGT. The CDR3 length is 16 residues. Trimming pared 3 bases from V and 3 bases from J, leaving 15 bases between.

The rearrangement joins TRBV20-1 to TRBJ2-4, with D perhaps matching TRBD1 (5 bases). The CDR3 spans 11 residues. The germline gives CDR1 DFQATT, CDR2 SNEGSKA (reference sequence). Trimming left V 6 bases short and J 8 bases short, with 11 bases between. CDR3 protein: CSAGPRDIQYF. Here the CDR3 DNA reads TGCAGTGCCGGGCCCAGGGACATTCAGTACTTC.

This clonotype was detected many times. In nucleotides, the CDR3 is TGTGCCAGTAGTGTGACTCCCTACAATGAGCAGTTCTTC. This encodes CASSVTPYNEQFF. This chain joins TRBV19 and TRBJ2-1, with D unclear. V was cut by 5 bases and J by 2 bases, with 7 bases left in between. Per the germline V gene, CDR1 is LNHDA and CDR2 is SQIVND (reference sequence). The CDR3 extends over 13 amino acids.

This clonotype appeared many times. The chain is built from TRBV12-3 or TRBV12-4 and TRBJ1-6; D call uncertain. The CDR3 is 12 residues long. Between the trimmed V and J ends, which lost 6 bases and 5 bases, there was a span of 5 bases. The CDR3 protein is CASSADNSPLHF. The CDR3 nucleotides are TGTGCCAGCAGCGCGGATAATTCACCCCTCCACTTT.

This clonotype appeared many times. V is TRBV10-3 and J is TRBJ2-3; 10 nucleotides line up with TRBD1. Trimming removed 8 bases from V and 3 bases from J; junction bases left unmatched: 2. This CDR3 comprises 13 residues. CDR1 is ENHRY, CDR2 SYGVKD, per germline. The chain's CDR3 is CAILGQGTDTQYF. The CDR3 coding sequence is TGTGCCATCTTGGGACAGGGGACAGATACGCAGTATTTT.

This clonotype was counted ten times or more. The chain carries TRBV12-3 or TRBV12-4 and TRBJ2-3; TRBD1 matches at 9 bases. J gave up 1 base and V 6 bases, and 2 bases lay outside the gene matches. The CDR3 totals 14 residues. CDR3 nucleotide sequence: TGTGCCAGCAGCACAGGGGGCGGCACAGATACGCAGTATTTT. Translated: CASSTGGGTDTQYF.

There are many counts of this clonotype. The rearrangement uses TRBV6-5 and TRBJ2-7; TRBD1 or TRBD2 may be the D gene (5 bases each). Germline-derived CDR1 and CDR2 are MNHEY and SVGAGI. V was cut by 0 bases and J by 6 bases, with 18 bases left in between. This CDR3 is 16 amino acids long. The DNA of the CDR3 is TGTGCCAGCAGTTACTCGAGAGGGGCACTTTCGTCCGAGCAGTACTTC. The encoded protein is CASSYSRGALSSEQYF.

The J gene is TRBJ1-1, the V gene TRBV6-6, with TRBD1 as a possible D gene (5 bases). Trimming stripped 0 bases from V and 3 bases from J, with 14 bases between. This CDR3 is 16 amino acids long. Germline CDR1 and CDR2: MNHNY and SVGAGI (reference sequence). This CDR3 is CASSYSATVGDTEAFF. In DNA form, the CDR3 reads TGTGCCAGCAGTTACTCGGCTACCGTGGGGGACACTGAAGCTTTCTTT.

The chain employs TRBV15 and TRBJ1-5; no clear D gene. V was pared by 0 bases and J by 7 bases, with 7 bases between. The CDR3 is 13 amino acids. Germline values: CDR1 LNHNV, CDR2 YYDKDF (reference sequence). CDR3 sequence reads: CATSRDAGQPQHF. The CDR3 DNA reads TGTGCCACCAGCAGAGACGCGGGCCAGCCCCAGCATTTT. Complete variable domain (other parts from reference TRBV15 and TRBJ1-5): DAMVIQNPRYQVTQFGKPVTLSCSQTLNHNVMYWYQQKSSQAPKLLFHYYDKDFNNEADTPDNFQSRRPNTSFCFLDIRSPGLGDTAMYLCATSRDAGQPQHFGDGTRLSIL.

This clonotype was detected ten times or more. This chain connects TRBV29-1 to TRBJ2-5, with 7 bases that match TRBD2. Germline assignment: CDR1 SQVTM and CDR2 ANQGSEA. The CDR3 sequence is 14 residues long. V was clipped by 4 bases and J by 3 bases; unmatched bases: 8. Here the CDR3 reads CSVGPPLAEETQYF. CDR3 sequence (DNA): TGCAGCGTTGGCCCCCCGCTAGCGGAAGAGACCCAGTACTTC. The complete variable domain, with remaining parts taken from reference TRBV29-1 and TRBJ2-5, reads SAVISQKPSRDICQRGTSLTIQCQVDSQVTMMFWYRQQPGQSLTLIATANQGSEATYESGFVIDKFPISRPNLTFSTLTVSNMSPEDSSIYLCSVGPPLAEETQYFGPGTRLLVL.

On this clonotype itself: A much larger clone lies one base from this, so it may be a read error. The chain has TRBV29-1 and TRBJ1-5, with 7 bases that match TRBD1. CDR1 and CDR2 from the germline V gene are SQVTM and ANQGSEA. The CDR3 is 14 amino acids. CDR3 residues: CSVMTTGSNQPQNF. Here the CDR3 DNA reads TGCAGCGTCATGACGACAGGGAGCAATCAGCCCCAGAATTTT. Full variable domain (remainder filled in from reference TRBV29-1 and TRBJ1-5): SAVISQKPSRDICQRGTSLTIQCQVDSQVTMMFWYRQQPGQSLTLIATANQGSEATYESGFVIDKFPISRPNLTFSTLTVSNMSPEDSSIYLCSVMTTGSNQPQNFGDGTRLSIL.

The sample holds many counts of this clonotype. The chain is built from TRBV5-1 and TRBJ2-5, with TRBD2 identical over 8 bases. The CDR3 runs to 16 residues. CDR1 SGHRS and CDR2 YFSETQ come from the germline V gene. V shed 5 bases and J 5 bases; nucleotides not matched to a gene: 14. The CDR3 coding sequence is TGCGCCAGCAGTAGGTCCGCGGGAGGAGGTCGGGAGACCCAGTACTTC. Translated, it gives CASSRSAGGGRETQYF. Variable domain in full (rest from reference TRBV5-1 and TRBJ2-5): KAGVTQTPRYLIKTRGQQVTLSCSPISGHRSVSWYQQTPGQGLQFLFEYFSETQRNKGNFPGRFSGRQFSNSRSEMNVSTLELGDSALYLCASSRSAGGGRETQYFGPGTRLLVL.

This clonotype was counted ten times or more. The rearrangement joins TRBV7-6 to TRBJ2-3; D might be TRBD1 (6 bases). Germline CDR1 SGHVS, CDR2 FNYEAQ. With 6 bases removed from V and 0 bases from J, the gap between germline ends came to 10 bases. This CDR3 spans 14 amino acids. CDR3 protein: CASRSGHSTDTQYF. DNA for the CDR3: TGTGCCAGCAGGTCGGGACACAGCACAGATACGCAGTATTTT.

The genes are TRBV20-1 and TRBJ2-3; D is unresolved. The CDR3 runs to 13 residues. Germline V gene sequence: CDR1 DFQATT, CDR2 SNEGSKA (reference sequence). V lost 1 base and J lost 6, with 11 bases in between. CDR3 nucleotide sequence: TGCAGTGCTAGAGTGGCCAGCTGGGATACGCAGTATTTT. Its protein is CSARVASWDTQYF.

This clonotype is judged medium-sized. This sequence joins TRBV28 and TRBJ1-2, with D possibly being TRBD1 (5 bases). The germline V gene has CDR1 MDHEN and CDR2 SYDVKM. Trimming cost V 4 bases and J 6 bases, with 12 bases left between them. The CDR3 extends over 13 amino acids. The chain's CDR3 is CASSSPRGDGYTF. In DNA form, the CDR3 reads TGTGCCAGCAGTTCCCCCAGAGGGGATGGCTACACCTTC.